This TCR beta chain was documented in a study of vaccination effects on CD4 cells after COVID-19. This clone appeared a few times. The antigen is undetermined. Assay: immunoSEQ multiplex PCR; the TCRdb copy retains only in-frame clones and omits some. The data hold roughly 60,000 clones, with under 70% observed a single time. Expansion of antigen-specific CD4+ T cells with viral peptide pools was carried out by the ViraFEST assay before sequencing. CD4+ T cell isolation took place after less than 13 days of culture. Nucleocapsid antibodies were negative in the vaccine recipients, who had never had SARS-CoV-2 infection. The culture medium for two million PBMC per well included 9.5 to 10 IU/ml IL-2 and about 9.9 ug/ml peptides. Half-medium changes using IL-2 medium occurred on days 3 and 7. This CDR3 region has 15 residues. The germline V gene encodes CDR1 SGHRS and CDR2 YFSETQ. V was trimmed by 1 base and J by 0 bases, leaving 10 bases between them.

This clonotype was obtained from a human donor who received a COVID-19 vaccine. The chain uses TRBV5-1 and TRBJ1-2; D is undetermined. Sample: CD4+ T cells from PBMCs cultured with SARS-CoV-2 spike peptides, taken before COVID-19 vaccination. The CDR3: CASSLSTGPNYGYTF. The CDR3 DNA follows: TGCGCCAGCAGCTTGTCGACCGGCCCTAACTATGGCTACACCTTC.